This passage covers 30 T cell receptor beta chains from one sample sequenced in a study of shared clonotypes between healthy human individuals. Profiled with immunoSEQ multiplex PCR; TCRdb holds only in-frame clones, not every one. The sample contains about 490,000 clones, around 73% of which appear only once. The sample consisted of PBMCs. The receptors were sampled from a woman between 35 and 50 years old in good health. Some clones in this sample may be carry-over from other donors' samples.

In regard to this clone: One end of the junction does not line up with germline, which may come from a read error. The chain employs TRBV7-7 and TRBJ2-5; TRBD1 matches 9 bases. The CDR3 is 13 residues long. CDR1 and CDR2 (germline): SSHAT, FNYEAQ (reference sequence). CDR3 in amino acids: CASSWDRVETQYF. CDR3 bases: TGTGCTAGCAGCTGGGACAGGGTAGAGACCCAGTACTTC.

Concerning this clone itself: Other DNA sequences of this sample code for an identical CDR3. The CDR3 sequence is CASSQPGQETQYF. DNA of the CDR3: TGCGCCAGCAGCCAACCAGGTCAAGAGACCCAGTACTTC. The chain uses TRBV4-1 and TRBJ2-5; D is uncertain. V was shortened by 2 bases and J by 2 bases, with 6 bases between the two germline ends. The length of the CDR3 is 13 residues. The germline gives CDR1 MGHRA, CDR2 YSYEKL.

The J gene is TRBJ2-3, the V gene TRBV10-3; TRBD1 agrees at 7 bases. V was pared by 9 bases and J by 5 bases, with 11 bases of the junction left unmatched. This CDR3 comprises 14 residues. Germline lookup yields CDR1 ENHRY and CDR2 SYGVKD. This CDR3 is CAIQPTGPEDTQYF. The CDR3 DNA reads TGTGCCATACAACCGACAGGGCCAGAAGATACGCAGTATTTT.

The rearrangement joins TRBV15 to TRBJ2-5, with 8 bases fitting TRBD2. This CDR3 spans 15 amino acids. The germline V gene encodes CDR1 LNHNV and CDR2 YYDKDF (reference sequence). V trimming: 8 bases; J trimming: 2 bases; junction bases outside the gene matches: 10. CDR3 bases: TGTGCCACCCAGACCGGGGCTAGCGGGCAAGAGACCCAGTACTTC. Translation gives CATQTGASGQETQYF.

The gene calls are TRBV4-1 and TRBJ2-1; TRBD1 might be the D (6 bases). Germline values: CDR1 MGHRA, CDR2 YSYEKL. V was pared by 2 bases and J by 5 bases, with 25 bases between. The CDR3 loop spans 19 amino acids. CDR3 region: CASSQIQGLSGAGNNEQFF. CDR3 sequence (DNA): TGCGCCAGCAGCCAAATACAGGGCCTGTCGGGCGCCGGAAACAATGAGCAGTTCTTC.

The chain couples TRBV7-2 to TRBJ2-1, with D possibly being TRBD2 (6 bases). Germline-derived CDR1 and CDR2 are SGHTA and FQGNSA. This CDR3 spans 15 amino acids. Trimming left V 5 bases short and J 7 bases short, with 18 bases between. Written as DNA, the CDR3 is TGTGCCAGCAGCCCGGGAGTCGGGTCGGAGAATGAGCAGTTCTTC. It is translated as CASSPGVGSENEQFF.

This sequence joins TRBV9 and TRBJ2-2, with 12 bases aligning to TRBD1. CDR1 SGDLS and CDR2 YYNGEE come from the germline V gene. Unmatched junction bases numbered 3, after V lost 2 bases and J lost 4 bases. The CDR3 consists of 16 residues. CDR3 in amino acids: CASSVGTGGLTGELFF. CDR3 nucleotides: TGTGCCAGCAGCGTCGGGACAGGGGGCCTCACCGGGGAGCTGTTTTTT.

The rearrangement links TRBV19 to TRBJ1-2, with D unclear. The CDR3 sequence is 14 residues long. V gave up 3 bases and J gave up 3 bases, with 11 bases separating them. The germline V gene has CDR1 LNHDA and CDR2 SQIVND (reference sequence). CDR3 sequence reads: CASSMGPPDYGYTF. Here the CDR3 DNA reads TGTGCCAGTAGTATGGGCCCTCCTGACTATGGCTACACCTTC. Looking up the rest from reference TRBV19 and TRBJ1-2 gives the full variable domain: DGGITQSPKYLFRKEGQNVTLSCEQNLNHDAMYWYRQDPGQGLRLIYYSQIVNDFQKGDIAEGYSVSREKKESFPLTVTSAQKNPTAFYLCASSMGPPDYGYTFGSGTRLTVV.

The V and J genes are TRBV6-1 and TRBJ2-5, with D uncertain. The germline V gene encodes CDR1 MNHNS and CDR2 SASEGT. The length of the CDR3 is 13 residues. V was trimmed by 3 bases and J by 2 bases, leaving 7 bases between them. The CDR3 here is CASSDEEQETQYF. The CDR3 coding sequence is TGTGCCAGCAGTGATGAGGAACAAGAGACCCAGTACTTC.

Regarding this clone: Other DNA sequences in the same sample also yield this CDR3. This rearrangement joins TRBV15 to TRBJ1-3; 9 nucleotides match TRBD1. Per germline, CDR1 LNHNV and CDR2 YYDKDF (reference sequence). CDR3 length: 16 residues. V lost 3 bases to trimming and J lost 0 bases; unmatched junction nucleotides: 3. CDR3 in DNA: TGTGCCACCAGCAGGGACAGGGGATTCTCTGGAAACACCATATATTTT. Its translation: CATSRDRGFSGNTIYF. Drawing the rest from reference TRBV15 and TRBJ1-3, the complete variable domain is DAMVIQNPRYQVTQFGKPVTLSCSQTLNHNVMYWYQQKSSQAPKLLFHYYDKDFNNEADTPDNFQSRRPNTSFCFLDIRSPGLGDTAMYLCATSRDRGFSGNTIYFGEGSWLTVV.

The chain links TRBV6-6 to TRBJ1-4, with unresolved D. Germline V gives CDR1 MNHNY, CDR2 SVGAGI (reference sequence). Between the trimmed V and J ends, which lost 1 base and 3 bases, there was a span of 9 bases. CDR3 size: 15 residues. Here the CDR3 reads CASSYLAGPNEKLFF. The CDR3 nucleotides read TGTGCCAGCAGTTACTTGGCCGGGCCTAATGAAAAACTGTTTTTT.

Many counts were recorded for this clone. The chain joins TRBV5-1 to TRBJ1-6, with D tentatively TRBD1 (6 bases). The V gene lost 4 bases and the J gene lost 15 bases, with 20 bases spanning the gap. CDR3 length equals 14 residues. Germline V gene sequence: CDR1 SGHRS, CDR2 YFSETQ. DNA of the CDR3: TGCGCCAGCAGCCTAGGGACACGGGCTGTGGACCTCCACTTT. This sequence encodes CASSLGTRAVDLHF.

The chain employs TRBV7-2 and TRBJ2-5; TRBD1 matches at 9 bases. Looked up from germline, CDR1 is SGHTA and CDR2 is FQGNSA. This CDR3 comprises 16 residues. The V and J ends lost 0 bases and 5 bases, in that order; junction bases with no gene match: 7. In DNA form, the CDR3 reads TGTGCCAGCAGCTTAGCGTTTGGGACAGGGTTCGAGACCCAGTACTTC. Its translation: CASSLAFGTGFETQYF.

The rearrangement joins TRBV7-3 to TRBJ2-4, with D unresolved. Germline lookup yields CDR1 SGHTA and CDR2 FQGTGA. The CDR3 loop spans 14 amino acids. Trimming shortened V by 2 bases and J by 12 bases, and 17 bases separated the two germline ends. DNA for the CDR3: TGTGCCAGCAGCTTACTCCCGGACGGTGGGTCTCAGTACTTC. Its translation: CASSLLPDGGSQYF.

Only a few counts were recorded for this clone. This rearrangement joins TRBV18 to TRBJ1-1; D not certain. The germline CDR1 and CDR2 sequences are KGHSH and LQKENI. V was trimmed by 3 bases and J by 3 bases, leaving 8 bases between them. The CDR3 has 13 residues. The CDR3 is CASSPVSYTEAFF. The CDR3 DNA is TGTGCCAGCTCACCGGTCTCGTACACTGAAGCTTTCTTT.

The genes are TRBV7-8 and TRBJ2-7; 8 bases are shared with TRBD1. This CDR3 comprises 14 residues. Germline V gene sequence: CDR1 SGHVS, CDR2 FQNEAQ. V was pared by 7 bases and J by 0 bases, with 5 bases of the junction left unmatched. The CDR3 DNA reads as TGTGCCAGCAACAACAGGGGGAGCTCCTACGAGCAGTACTTC. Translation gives CASNNRGSSYEQYF. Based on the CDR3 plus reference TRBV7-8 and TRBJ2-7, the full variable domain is GAGVSQSPRYKVAKRGQDVALRCDPISGHVSLFWYQQALGQGPEFLTYFQNEAQLDKSGLPSDRFFAERPEGSVSTLKIQRTQQEDSAVYLCASNNRGSSYEQYFGPGTRLTVT.

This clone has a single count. The CDR3 reads CASSPVGEKLFF. For the CDR3, the DNA is TGTGCCAGCAGCCCCGTAGGCGAAAAACTGTTTTTT. The chain uses TRBV7-2 and TRBJ1-4; D unclear. This CDR3 comprises 12 residues. CDR1 and CDR2 from the germline V gene are SGHTA and FQGNSA. Trimming pared 5 bases from V and 8 bases from J, leaving 9 bases between. Based on the CDR3 plus reference TRBV7-2 and TRBJ1-4, the full variable domain is GAGVSQSPSNKVTEKGKDVELRCDPISGHTALYWYRQSLGQGLEFLIYFQGNSAPDKSGLPSDRFSAERTGGSVSTLTIQRTQQEDSAVYLCASSPVGEKLFFGSGTQLSVL.

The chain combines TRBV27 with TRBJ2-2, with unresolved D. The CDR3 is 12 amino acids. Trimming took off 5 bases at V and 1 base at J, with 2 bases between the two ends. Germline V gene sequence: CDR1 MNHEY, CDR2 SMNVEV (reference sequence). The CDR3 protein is CASSRNTGELFF. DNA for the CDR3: TGTGCCAGCAGTCGGAACACCGGGGAGCTGTTTTTT.

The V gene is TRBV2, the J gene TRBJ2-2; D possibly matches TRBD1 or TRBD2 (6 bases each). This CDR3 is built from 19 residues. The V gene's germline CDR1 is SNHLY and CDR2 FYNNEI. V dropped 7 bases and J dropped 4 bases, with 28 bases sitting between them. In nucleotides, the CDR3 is TGTGCCAGCAAGGCAGGGGTTTTTTTGGCAGGAGCGGGCACCGGGGAGCTGTTTTTT. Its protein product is CASKAGVFLAGAGTGELFF.

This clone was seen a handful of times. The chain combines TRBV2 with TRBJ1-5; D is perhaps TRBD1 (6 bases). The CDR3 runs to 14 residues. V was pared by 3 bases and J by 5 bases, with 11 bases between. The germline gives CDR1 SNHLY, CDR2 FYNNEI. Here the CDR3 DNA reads TGTGCCAGCAGTGAGGACAGATCCTATCAGCCCCAGCATTTT. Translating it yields CASSEDRSYQPQHF.

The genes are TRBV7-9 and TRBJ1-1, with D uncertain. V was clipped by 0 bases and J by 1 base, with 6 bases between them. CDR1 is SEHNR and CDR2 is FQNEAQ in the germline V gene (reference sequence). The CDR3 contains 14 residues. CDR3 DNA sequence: TGTGCCAGCAGCTTAGCTTACAAGAACACTGAAGCTTTCTTT. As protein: CASSLAYKNTEAFF. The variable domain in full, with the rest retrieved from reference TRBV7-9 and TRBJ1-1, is DTGVSQNPRHKITKRGQNVTFRCDPISEHNRLYWYRQTLGQGPEFLTYFQNEAQLEKSRLLSDRFSAERPKGSFSTLEIQRTEQGDSAMYLCASSLAYKNTEAFFGQGTRLTVV.

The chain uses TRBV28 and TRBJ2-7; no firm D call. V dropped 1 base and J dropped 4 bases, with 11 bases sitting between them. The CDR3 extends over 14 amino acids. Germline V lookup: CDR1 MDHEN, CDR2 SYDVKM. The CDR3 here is CASSLLIEDYEQYF. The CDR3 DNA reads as TGTGCCAGCAGTTTATTGATAGAGGATTACGAGCAGTACTTC.

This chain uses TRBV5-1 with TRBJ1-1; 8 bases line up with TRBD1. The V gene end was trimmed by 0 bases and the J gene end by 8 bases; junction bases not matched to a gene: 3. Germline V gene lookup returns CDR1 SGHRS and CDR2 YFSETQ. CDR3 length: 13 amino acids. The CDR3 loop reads CASSLAGGHEAFF. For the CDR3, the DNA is TGCGCCAGCAGCTTGGCAGGGGGCCACGAAGCTTTCTTT.

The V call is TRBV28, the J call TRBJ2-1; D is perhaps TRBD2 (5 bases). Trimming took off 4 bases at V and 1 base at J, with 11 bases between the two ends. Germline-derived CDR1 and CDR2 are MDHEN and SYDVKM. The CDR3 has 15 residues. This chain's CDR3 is CASSSPGGSYNEQFF. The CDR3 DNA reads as TGTGCCAGCAGTTCCCCTGGCGGGTCCTACAATGAGCAGTTCTTC.

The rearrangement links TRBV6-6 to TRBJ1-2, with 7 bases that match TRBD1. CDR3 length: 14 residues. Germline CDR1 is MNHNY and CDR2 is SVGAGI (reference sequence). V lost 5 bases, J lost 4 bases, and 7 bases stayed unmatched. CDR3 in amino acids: CASSLSDRSYGYTF. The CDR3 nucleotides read TGTGCCAGCAGTCTATCGGACAGGTCCTATGGCTACACCTTC.

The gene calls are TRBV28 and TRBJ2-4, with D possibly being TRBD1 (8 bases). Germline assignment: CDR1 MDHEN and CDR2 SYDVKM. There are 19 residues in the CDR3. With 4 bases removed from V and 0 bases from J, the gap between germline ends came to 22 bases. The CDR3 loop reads CASSSLQGGVKLAKNIQYF. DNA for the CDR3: TGTGCCAGCAGTTCATTACAGGGGGGGGTTAAATTAGCCAAAAACATTCAGTACTTC.

The CDR3 sequence is CASSSKTSGARNEQFF. The DNA of the CDR3 is TGTGCCAGCAGCTCGAAGACTAGCGGAGCCAGAAATGAGCAGTTCTTC. J is TRBJ2-1 and V is TRBV7-9; 9 bases match TRBD2. The V segment lost 4 bases and the J segment 7 bases; nucleotides outside the gene matches: 11. The CDR3 consists of 16 residues. The germline V gene encodes CDR1 SEHNR and CDR2 FQNEAQ (reference sequence).

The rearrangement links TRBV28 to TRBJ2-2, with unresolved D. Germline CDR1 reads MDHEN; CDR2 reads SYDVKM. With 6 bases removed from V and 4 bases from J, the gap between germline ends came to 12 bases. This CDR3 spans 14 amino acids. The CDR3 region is CASRRPDITGELFF. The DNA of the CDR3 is TGTGCCAGCAGACGTCCAGACATCACCGGGGAGCTGTTTTTT.

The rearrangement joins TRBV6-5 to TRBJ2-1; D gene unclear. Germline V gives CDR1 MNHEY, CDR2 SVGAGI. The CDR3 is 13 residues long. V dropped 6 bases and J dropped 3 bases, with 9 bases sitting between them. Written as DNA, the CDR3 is TGTGCCAGCAGGGTCGACTTCTACAATGAGCAGTTCTTC. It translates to CASRVDFYNEQFF.

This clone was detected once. CDR3 in amino acids: CASSLMGDQPQHF. The DNA for the CDR3 is TGTGCCAGCAGCTTAATGGGGGATCAGCCCCAGCATTTT. The chain joins TRBV11-1 to TRBJ1-5, with D perhaps matching TRBD1 (5 bases). CDR1 is SGHAT and CDR2 is FQDESV in the germline V gene (reference sequence). There are 13 residues in the CDR3. The V end lost 2 bases, the J end lost 5 bases, and 7 bases lay between the germline ends.